The 21 T cell receptor beta chains reported below all come from one sample, sequenced in a study of shared clonotypes between healthy human individuals. TCRdb keeps only in-frame clones here, not all; method: immunoSEQ multiplex PCR. The sample has 2,500,000 or so clones, about nine tenths seen once. The sample was naive CD4+ T cells from PBMCs. Subset meaning: CD45RA+ positively selected. The receptors originated from a man aged 18 to 29 in good health. Some clones in this sample may be carry-over from other donors' samples.

The rearrangement joins TRBV19 to TRBJ2-7; 8 positions match TRBD1. This CDR3 comprises 13 residues. In germline, CDR1 is LNHDA, CDR2 SQIVND (reference sequence). DNA of the CDR3: TGTGCGGTGGGGCAGGGGGCCACCTACGAGCAGTACTTC. It is translated as CAVGQGATYEQYF.

The rearrangement uses TRBV5-1 and TRBJ2-3; 7 positions agree with TRBD1. The trim removed 1 base at V and 2 bases at J, leaving 4 bases unmatched. Germline-derived CDR1 and CDR2 are SGHRS and YFSETQ. This CDR3 is 15 amino acids long. The CDR3 loop reads CASSLRDRTTDTQYF. In DNA, the CDR3 is TGCGCCAGCAGCTTGCGGGACAGAACCACAGATACGCAGTATTTT. Drawing the rest from reference TRBV5-1 and TRBJ2-3, the complete variable domain is KAGVTQTPRYLIKTRGQQVTLSCSPISGHRSVSWYQQTPGQGLQFLFEYFSETQRNKGNFPGRFSGRQFSNSRSEMNVSTLELGDSALYLCASSLRDRTTDTQYFGPGTRLTVL.

This chain uses TRBV6-1 with TRBJ1-5; 7 bases map to TRBD1. The germline gives CDR1 MNHNS, CDR2 SASEGT. V shed 5 bases and J 9 bases; nucleotides not matched to a gene: 7. This CDR3 is 13 amino acids long. In DNA form, the CDR3 reads TGTGCCAGCAGTCCCGACAGGGAACGGCCCCAGCATTTT. This gives the protein CASSPDRERPQHF.

The chain has TRBV7-3 and TRBJ2-3; D might be TRBD2 (6 bases). The CDR3 sequence is 15 residues long. V was clipped by 1 base and J by 5 bases, with 13 bases between them. Germline loops: CDR1 SGHTA, CDR2 FQGTGA. DNA for the CDR3: TGTGCCAGCAGCTTAATTCCCGGGAGTGGAGATACGCAGTATTTT. Translated: CASSLIPGSGDTQYF. Based on the CDR3 plus reference TRBV7-3 and TRBJ2-3, the full variable domain is GAGVSQTPSNKVTEKGKYVELRCDPISGHTALYWYRQSLGQGPEFLIYFQGTGAADDSGLPNDRFFAVRPEGSVSTLKIQRTERGDSAVYLCASSLIPGSGDTQYFGPGTRLTVL.

CDR3 sequence: CAAEGTAGNTIYF. The CDR3 DNA reads as TGTGCCGCCGAAGGGACCGCTGGAAACACCATATATTTT. This chain connects TRBV28 to TRBJ1-3; a weak D match, TRBD1 (5 bases). This CDR3 is built from 13 residues. The germline CDR1 and CDR2 sequences are MDHEN and SYDVKM. V was pared by 11 bases and J by 2 bases, with 13 bases between.

This rearrangement joins TRBV9 to TRBJ2-7, with a tentative D call TRBD1 (6 bases). The CDR3 has 16 residues. With 1 base removed from V and 3 bases from J, the gap between germline ends came to 17 bases. Germline V gives CDR1 SGDLS, CDR2 YYNGEE. CDR3 coding DNA: TGTGCCAGCAGCGTAAGTGGAAGCTCGGACAGCTACGAGCAGTACTTC. Encoded protein: CASSVSGSSDSYEQYF.

V usage is TRBV5-4 and J usage is TRBJ2-2; D is perhaps TRBD1 or TRBD2 (5 bases each). V lost 4 bases and J 4 bases, leaving 14 bases between the germline ends. Germline V gene sequence: CDR1 SGHNT, CDR2 YYREEE (reference sequence). This CDR3 is built from 15 residues. CDR3 DNA sequence: TGTGCCAGCAGCCCGAGGGACGGACCCACCGGGGAGCTGTTTTTT. Protein: CASSPRDGPTGELFF.

The chain uses TRBV7-9 and TRBJ2-5; TRBD2 matches 8 bases. The J call may be mistaken, given a closer DNA end match to TRBJ2-7. Germline V gives CDR1 SEHNR, CDR2 FQNEAQ (reference sequence). The CDR3 totals 14 residues. The DNA of the CDR3 is TGTGCCAGCAGCTTCACTAGCGGCTCCTACGAGCAGTACTTC. It translates to CASSFTSGSYEQYF.

This chain uses TRBV4-2 with TRBJ2-5; D perhaps matches TRBD2 (6 bases). Germline V gene sequence: CDR1 LGHNA, CDR2 YNFKEQ. V was cut by 4 bases and J by 3 bases, with 9 bases left in between. The CDR3 is made up of 13 amino acids. The chain's CDR3 is CASSRGTEETQYF. DNA for the CDR3: TGTGCCAGCAGCCGTGGGACTGAAGAGACCCAGTACTTC.

This clone was recorded once. V is TRBV28 and J is TRBJ1-2; D unclear. In germline, CDR1 is MDHEN, CDR2 SYDVKM. The CDR3 is 13 residues long. The V and J ends lost 3 bases and 4 bases respectively, with 9 bases between them. The CDR3 nucleotides are TGTGCCAGCAGTTTGGCCAGGCCCTATGGCTACACCTTC. Translating it yields CASSLARPYGYTF.

J is TRBJ1-2 and V is TRBV5-1; 7 positions match TRBD1. Germline V gene data show CDR1 as SGHRS and CDR2 as YFSETQ. V trimming: 0 bases; J trimming: 12 bases; junction bases outside the gene matches: 11. CDR3 size: 14 residues. CDR3 loop: CASSLDSGGRENTF. Written as DNA, the CDR3 is TGCGCCAGCAGCTTGGACTCAGGGGGAAGAGAAAACACCTTC.

This clone was recorded only once. Other DNA sequences in this specimen translate into the identical CDR3. DNA of the CDR3: TGTGCCAGCAGTCTAGCGGGAGGCACAGATACGCAGTATTTT. It translates to CASSLAGGTDTQYF. The rearrangement joins TRBV28 to TRBJ2-3; 10 bases map to TRBD2. There are 14 residues in the CDR3. CDR1 and CDR2 from the germline V gene are MDHEN and SYDVKM. Trimming removed 5 bases from V and 1 base from J; junction bases left unmatched: 0.

CDR3 DNA sequence: TGCGCCAGCAGCTTCCGACTAGCGGGAAGGACAGATACGCAGTATTTT. Translating it yields CASSFRLAGRTDTQYF. The chain is built from TRBV5-1 and TRBJ2-3, with 11 bases identical to TRBD2. The CDR3 totals 16 residues. Germline V lookup: CDR1 SGHRS, CDR2 YFSETQ. The J segment lost 3 bases and the V segment lost 2 bases, leaving 5 bases of the junction unmatched.

The chain joins TRBV19 to TRBJ2-1; 8 positions match TRBD1. Unmatched junction bases numbered 22, after V lost 5 bases and J lost 4 bases. Germline V CDR1 and CDR2: LNHDA, SQIVND (reference sequence). The length of the CDR3 is 20 residues. DNA for the CDR3: TGTGCCAGTAGTGGTCTAGTGGAATCAGGGGGCGGATGGACTTACAATGAGCAGTTCTTC. Encoded protein: CASSGLVESGGGWTYNEQFF.

The rearrangement uses TRBV4-2 and TRBJ2-7; TRBD2 matches at 8 bases. Trimming removed 2 bases from V and 4 bases from J; junction bases left unmatched: 7. Germline V gives CDR1 LGHNA, CDR2 YNFKEQ. The CDR3 spans 15 residues. The CDR3 region has the DNA TGTGCCAGCAGCCAACGAGCGGGAGACTCTTACGAGCAGTACTTC. Encoded protein: CASSQRAGDSYEQYF.

The V call is TRBV10-3, the J call TRBJ2-5; 9 bases are a match to TRBD2. Germline CDR1 ENHRY, CDR2 SYGVKD. The CDR3 length is 13 residues. Trimming cost V 9 bases and J 4 bases; bases outside gene matches: 6. Here the CDR3 reads CAIKAGGRETQYF. CDR3 sequence (DNA): TGTGCCATTAAAGCGGGAGGACGAGAGACCCAGTACTTC.

The chain uses TRBV6-1 and TRBJ1-2; TRBD1 matches at 10 bases. V was pared by 6 bases and J by 4 bases, with 8 bases of the junction left unmatched. CDR1 MNHNS and CDR2 SASEGT come from the germline V gene. The CDR3 consists of 15 residues. The CDR3 coding sequence is TGTGCCAGCAGAAAAGAGGACAGGGGGGGCTATGGCTACACCTTC. Amino acids: CASRKEDRGGYGYTF.

This clone showed up just a few times. The chain recombines TRBV28 with TRBJ1-5; no clear D. This CDR3 is built from 13 residues. CDR1 and CDR2 from the germline V gene are MDHEN and SYDVKM. With 5 bases removed from V and 5 bases from J, the gap between germline ends came to 10 bases. The CDR3 reads CASSVRRHQPQHF. The CDR3 nucleotides are TGTGCCAGCAGTGTCCGTCGGCATCAGCCCCAGCATTTT.

This chain links TRBV6-1 with TRBJ2-7; D not resolved. The CDR3 runs 12 residues. Trimming stripped 6 bases from V and 7 bases from J, with 13 bases between. Germline CDR1 is MNHNS and CDR2 is SASEGT. CDR3 residues: CASRGGGSEQYF. In DNA form, the CDR3 reads TGTGCCAGCAGGGGTGGCGGCTCGGAGCAGTACTTC.

V is TRBV4-1 and J is TRBJ1-2, with D perhaps matching TRBD1 (6 bases). V lost 3 bases and J 8 bases, leaving 22 bases between the germline ends. CDR1 MGHRA and CDR2 YSYEKL come from the germline V gene. This CDR3 region has 16 residues. CDR3: CASSQPRVGGEGGYTF. The CDR3 DNA reads TGCGCCAGCAGCCAGCCAAGGGTGGGGGGCGAAGGAGGCTACACCTTC.

The chain carries TRBV6-5 and TRBJ2-7, with D perhaps TRBD2 (5 bases). Between the trimmed V and J ends, which lost 2 bases and 3 bases, there was a span of 14 bases. The germline CDR1 and CDR2 sequences are MNHEY and SVGAGI. This CDR3 region has 15 residues. CDR3 DNA sequence: TGTGCCAGCAGTTACGACTATGACCCCGGCTACGAGCAGTACTTC. Protein product: CASSYDYDPGYEQYF.